This is a list of T cell receptor beta chains from one sample in a study of follicular helper T cells after annual influenza vaccination. Measured with immunoSEQ multiplex PCR; TCRdb has only the in-frame clones, and not every one. The table records about 10,000 clones, about 80% of them present only once. This material consisted of CXCR5- memory CD4+ T cells sorted from blood, taken 7 days after influenza vaccination. The source of these receptors is an adult who received the influenza vaccine. The CDR3 runs from the conserved cysteine through the conserved F or W. A D gene is named only where the DNA matches it firmly. For some rows the clone size is stated as once, few or many, or as a class when expanded; others skip it.

abundance	d_gene	v_gene	j_gene	CDR3aa	CDR3nt
NA	NA	TRBV18	TRBJ1-2	CASSPADTNYGYTF	TGTGCCAGCTCACCCGCAGATACTAACTATGGCTACACCTTC
NA	NA	TRBV6-6	TRBJ1-4	CASTLTATNEKLFF	TGTGCCAGCACCTTAACAGCAACTAATGAAAAACTGTTTTTT
NA	NA	TRBV6-1	TRBJ1-3	CASRSGLGNTIYF	TGTGCCAGCAGGTCAGGGTTAGGAAACACCATATATTTT
NA	NA	TRBV6-5	TRBJ2-3	CASSEQAANTQYF	TGTGCCAGCTCGGAGCAGGCTGCTAATACGCAGTATTTT
NA	TRBD2	TRBV7-2	TRBJ2-7	CASSLGSSGGAGEQYF	TGTGCCAGCAGCTTAGGCTCTAGCGGGGGGGCGGGCGAGCAGTACTTC
NA	TRBD1	TRBV28	TRBJ2-1	CASSYQTGGLYNEQFF	TGTGCCAGCAGTTATCAGACAGGGGGCCTGTACAATGAGCAGTTCTTC
NA	NA	TRBV5-8	TRBJ1-1	CASSLRDPLPTAEAFF	TGTGCCAGCAGCCTCCGGGACCCCCTGCCGACGGCTGAAGCTTTCTTT
NA	TRBD1	TRBV5-1	TRBJ1-1	CASSQGGQGAGNTEAFF	TGCGCCAGCAGCCAAGGGGGACAGGGGGCAGGAAACACTGAAGCTTTCTTT
NA	NA	TRBV5-4	TRBJ1-1	CASSLTPNTEAFF	TGTGCCAGCAGCTTGACACCGAACACTGAAGCTTTCTTT
NA	TRBD2	TRBV28	TRBJ2-3	CASSLSSTFTLAGDKGFGTDTQYF	TGTGCCAGCAGTTTGAGTTCAACCTTTACACTAGCGGGAGATAAGGGCTTCGGCACAGATACGCAGTATTTT
NA	TRBD1	TRBV27	TRBJ2-7	CASSSRGGTGGIKEQYF	TGTGCCAGCAGTTCCCGCGGGGGGACAGGGGGCATTAAAGAGCAGTACTTC
NA	TRBD1	TRBV5-1	TRBJ2-2	CASSLGVGQGSTGELFF	TGCGCCAGCAGCTTGGGTGTCGGACAGGGGTCCACCGGGGAGCTGTTTTTT
NA	NA	TRBV11-2	TRBJ2-2	CASSRGRGIVNTGELFF	TGTGCCAGCAGCCGCGGGCGGGGTATCGTAAACACCGGGGAGCTGTTTTTT
NA	NA	TRBV18	TRBJ2-7	CASSPGTENYEQYF	TGTGCCAGCTCACCCGGGACGGAGAACTACGAGCAGTACTTC
few	TRBD1	TRBV15	TRBJ1-2	CATSREQGAGGYTF	TGTGCCACCAGCAGAGAACAGGGGGCGGGCGGCTACACCTTC
NA	NA	TRBV5-1	TRBJ2-3	CASSQNAGTDTQYF	TGCGCCAGCAGCCAAAACGCAGGCACCGATACGCAGTATTTT
once	NA	TRBV10-2	TRBJ1-3	CASRSGNTIYF	TGCGCCAGCCGGAGTGGAAACACCATATATTTT
few	TRBD1	TRBV6-6	TRBJ2-7	CASSYDRGYEQYF	TGTGCCAGCAGTTACGACAGGGGATACGAGCAGTACTTC
NA	NA	TRBV30	TRBJ2-5	CAWSVRIQETQYF	TGTGCCTGGAGTGTAAGGATCCAAGAGACCCAGTACTTC
few	NA	TRBV2	TRBJ1-5	CASSEGSHSNQPQHF	TGTGCCAGCAGTGAGGGGAGTCATAGCAATCAGCCCCAGCATTTT
NA	NA	TRBV5-1	TRBJ1-1	CASSLPPGDNTEAFF	TGCGCCAGCAGCTTGCCTCCCGGGGATAACACTGAAGCTTTCTTT
NA	NA	TRBV5-1	TRBJ2-7	CASRAGGGPSYEQYF	TGCGCCAGCAGGGCTGGGGGAGGACCCTCCTACGAGCAGTACTTC
NA	NA	TRBV6-1	TRBJ2-1	CASSDKGSGSYNEQFF	TGTGCCAGCAGTGACAAAGGGAGCGGGTCCTACAATGAGCAGTTCTTC
NA	NA	TRBV19	TRBJ2-5	CASSTQETQYF	TGTGCCAGTAGTACTCAAGAGACCCAGTACTTC